The 24 T cell receptor beta chains below were found in one sample sequenced in a study of CD8 T cells in Susac syndrome. Random hexamers were used to reverse transcribe about 0.45 to 1 ug of RNA. Via MiXCR, TCRdb re-called the immunoSEQ multiplex PCR reads, giving one row per CDR3 protein. In the table there are roughly 150,000 distinct CDR3 sequences, around 95% of which are singletons. The sample comprised CD8+ T cells from PBMCs. These receptors all stem from a human donor with multiple sclerosis.

This chain uses TRBV15 with TRBJ1-1; no firm D call. This CDR3 is 14 amino acids long. Looked up from germline, CDR1 is LNHNV and CDR2 is YYDKDF (reference sequence). V was trimmed by 3 bases and J by 0 bases, leaving 8 bases between them. The CDR3 sequence: CATSSEALNTEAFF. CDR3 sequence (DNA): TGTGCCACCAGCAGCGAGGCGCTGAACACTGAAGCTTTCTTT.

This clonotype was detected only a few times. The V gene is TRBV12-3 or TRBV12-4, the J gene TRBJ1-1; D possibly corresponds to TRBD1 (5 bases). Trimming shortened V by 1 base and J by 1 base, and 7 bases separated the two germline ends. The CDR3 is made up of 14 amino acids. The CDR3 loop reads CASSLGGGNTEAFF. CDR3 DNA: TGTGCCAGCAGTTTAGGTGGGGGGAACACTGAAGCTTTCTTT.

As for this clonotype: The junction does not match germline at one end; this may be a read error. The rearrangement links TRBV7-9 to TRBJ2-5; 8 bases are a match to TRBD2. There are 14 residues in the CDR3. The germline CDR1 and CDR2 sequences are SEHNR and FQNEAQ (reference sequence). The CDR3 coding sequence is TGTGCCAGCAGCATAGCGGCTAGCGGGGAGACCCAGTACTTC. Its protein is CASSIAASGETQYF. The entire variable domain, with the rest obtained from reference TRBV7-9 and TRBJ2-5, is as follows: DTGVSQNPRHKITKRGQNVTFRCDPISEHNRLYWYRQTLGQGPEFLTYFQNEAQLEKSRLLSDRFSAERPKGSFSTLEIQRTEQGDSAMYLCASSIAASGETQYFGPGTRLLVL.

The chain is built from TRBV6-6 and TRBJ1-2, with no clear D. The V end was cut by 5 bases, the J end by 1 base, with 8 bases between. The CDR3 runs to 13 residues. Per the germline V gene, CDR1 is MNHNY and CDR2 is SVGAGI (reference sequence). The DNA for the CDR3 is TGTGCCAGCAGTAGGACGCTTAACTATGGCTACACCTTC. This codes for CASSRTLNYGYTF.

The rearrangement joins TRBV14 to TRBJ2-5, with unresolved D. There are 13 residues in the CDR3. Trimming removed 5 bases from V and 2 bases from J, with 9 bases in between. Germline-derived CDR1 and CDR2 are SGHDN and FVKESK. The CDR3 region is CASSYTEQETQYF. The CDR3 bases are TGTGCCAGCAGCTATACGGAACAAGAGACCCAGTACTTC.

The genes are TRBV4-1 and TRBJ2-1; tentatively, D is TRBD1 or TRBD2 (6 bases each). The CDR3 is 18 residues long. CDR1 is MGHRA and CDR2 is YSYEKL in the germline V gene. Trimming left V 4 bases short and J 3 bases short, with 22 bases between. The CDR3 DNA sequence: TGCGCCAGCAGCCCCCAGGGGCGCGGGGCTGGCAACTACAATGAGCAGTTCTTC. It specifies CASSPQGRGAGNYNEQFF.

The chain employs TRBV4-1 and TRBJ2-7, with a possible D match to TRBD1 (5 bases). Germline CDR1 is MGHRA and CDR2 is YSYEKL. The V end was cut by 0 bases, the J end by 4 bases, with 13 bases between. This CDR3 is built from 15 residues. The CDR3 DNA reads as TGCGCCAGCAGCCAAGAGTCCCGACAGAATTACGAGCAGTACTTC. Translating gives CASSQESRQNYEQYF.

V is TRBV27 and J is TRBJ2-5; 8 bases agree with TRBD2. Germline CDR1 is MNHEY and CDR2 is SMNVEV (reference sequence). The CDR3 spans 16 residues. Trimming at V came to 5 bases and at J to 4 bases, leaving 12 bases not matched to a gene. The CDR3 region is CASSPQRRGVVETQYF. Written as DNA, the CDR3 is TGTGCCAGCAGTCCGCAACGGCGGGGGGTGGTAGAGACCCAGTACTTC.

The chain joins TRBV9 to TRBJ2-1; TRBD2 aligns across 13 bases. From germline, CDR1 is SGDLS and CDR2 YYNGEE. The CDR3 totals 15 residues. V lost 3 bases to trimming and J lost 7 bases; unmatched junction nucleotides: 4. The CDR3 region has the DNA TGTGCCAGCAGCGCCACTAGCGGGGGGGCGAATGAGCAGTTCTTC. Translation: CASSATSGGANEQFF.

The rearrangement joins TRBV27 to TRBJ1-6; D uncertain. V lost 3 bases to trimming and J lost 11 bases, with 11 bases between them. Germline lookup yields CDR1 MNHEY and CDR2 SMNVEV (reference sequence). The CDR3 has 13 residues. The CDR3 DNA is TGTGCCAGCAGTTTGGGCCGGTGGGCACCCCTCCACTTT. Protein sequence: CASSLGRWAPLHF.

The chain carries TRBV3-1 and TRBJ2-7; D remains unclear. The length of the CDR3 is 14 residues. Trimming removed 4 bases from V and 5 bases from J, with 15 bases in between. The V gene's germline CDR1 is LGHDT and CDR2 YNNKEL (reference sequence). As DNA, the CDR3 is TGTGCCAGCAGCCCCAACCCCCTGGACCACGAGCAGTACGTC. Its protein is CASSPNPLDHEQYV.

This chain connects TRBV20-1 to TRBJ1-1; D uncertain. V lost 6 bases to trimming and J lost 0 bases, with 11 bases between them. The CDR3 runs 13 residues. The germline CDR1 and CDR2 sequences are DFQATT and SNEGSKA (reference sequence). CDR3 DNA: TGCAGTGCCGGAGACACCATGAACACTGAAGCTTTCTTT. Its translation is CSAGDTMNTEAFF.

This chain joins TRBV9 and TRBJ1-2, with D uncertain. The V gene's germline CDR1 is SGDLS and CDR2 YYNGEE. The CDR3 is 13 residues long. Deletions cut 0 bases from V and 2 bases from J, with 5 bases between. The CDR3 sequence is CASSVAQNYGYTF. CDR3 in DNA: TGTGCCAGCAGCGTAGCCCAGAACTATGGCTACACCTTC.

The chain is built from TRBV20-1 and TRBJ2-5, with 7 bases identical to TRBD2. The CDR3 spans 17 residues. Per the germline V gene, CDR1 is DFQATT and CDR2 is SNEGSKA (reference sequence). V shed 3 bases and J 2 bases; nucleotides not matched to a gene: 15. CDR3 sequence (DNA): TGCAGTGCTAGGGTGGCTAGCTGGATGGGAGGGCAAGAGACCCAGTACTTC. It yields the protein CSARVASWMGGQETQYF.

The rearrangement joins TRBV5-6 to TRBJ1-2, with no clear D. V lost 0 bases and J 12 bases, leaving 12 bases between the germline ends. The CDR3 has 12 residues. Germline V gene sequence: CDR1 SGHDT, CDR2 YYEEEE. The DNA of the CDR3 is TGTGCCAGCAGCTTGGAGGCCGGGGAGGACACCTTC. This gives the protein CASSLEAGEDTF.

This clonotype was counted a single time. The rearrangement uses TRBV6-2 or TRBV6-3 and TRBJ2-3; TRBD1 matches at 10 bases. The CDR3 extends over 17 amino acids. The germline gives CDR1 MNHEY, CDR2 SVGEGT. Losses at the gene ends were 6 bases for V and 3 bases for J; bases not matched to a gene: 12. The CDR3 DNA is TGTGCCAGCAGCCCGAGAAGGCGGGACAGGGGAACAGATACGCAGTATTTT. Translation: CASSPRRRDRGTDTQYF.

In DNA form, the CDR3 reads TGCAGTGCTAGAGATCTAGACGGGGGGACGAATCAGCCCCAGCATTTT. Residues: CSARDLDGGTNQPQHF. V is TRBV20-1 and J is TRBJ1-5; a weak D match, TRBD1 (5 bases). Per germline, CDR1 DFQATT and CDR2 SNEGSKA (reference sequence). The CDR3 consists of 16 residues. The V end was cut by 0 bases, the J end by 4 bases, with 16 bases between.

The rearrangement links TRBV7-3 to TRBJ1-1, with 7 bases fitting TRBD1. The ends lost 3 bases at V and 4 bases at J; junction bases unmatched: 5. The CDR3 is 14 amino acids. Germline assignment: CDR1 SGHTA and CDR2 FQGTGA. CDR3 coding DNA: TGTGCCAGCAGCTTGACAGGGAAGGCCACTGAAGCTTTCTTT. Residues: CASSLTGKATEAFF.

The genes are TRBV5-6 and TRBJ2-3, with 9 bases aligning to TRBD2. The CDR3 sequence is 15 residues long. V gave up 5 bases and J gave up 3 bases; unmatched junction bases: 7. From germline, CDR1 is SGHDT and CDR2 YYEEEE. The CDR3 region is CASRRAGGQTDTQYF. As DNA, the CDR3 is TGTGCCAGCAGACGAGCGGGGGGCCAAACAGATACGCAGTATTTT. Together with reference TRBV5-6 and TRBJ2-3, the CDR3 gives the full variable domain: DAGVTQSPTHLIKTRGQQVTLRCSPKSGHDTVSWYQQALGQGPQFIFQYYEEEERQRGNFPDRFSGHQFPNYSSELNVNALLLGDSALYLCASRRAGGQTDTQYFGPGTRLTVL.

This sequence joins TRBV5-6 and TRBJ2-7, with D perhaps matching TRBD2 (5 bases). Germline lookup yields CDR1 SGHDT and CDR2 YYEEEE. Deletions cut 0 bases from V and 4 bases from J, with 14 bases between. CDR3 length: 15 amino acids. In DNA form, the CDR3 reads TGTGCCAGCAGCTTGGGGACGGGGAGCTTGTACGAGCAGTACTTC. Encoded protein: CASSLGTGSLYEQYF. Looking up the rest from reference TRBV5-6 and TRBJ2-7 gives the full variable domain: DAGVTQSPTHLIKTRGQQVTLRCSPKSGHDTVSWYQQALGQGPQFIFQYYEEEERQRGNFPDRFSGHQFPNYSSELNVNALLLGDSALYLCASSLGTGSLYEQYFGPGTRLTVT.

This chain connects TRBV29-1 to TRBJ2-7; 7 positions agree with TRBD1. V lost 3 bases, J lost 2 bases, and 10 bases stayed unmatched. The CDR3 spans 15 residues. Germline lookup yields CDR1 SQVTM and CDR2 ANQGSEA. The CDR3 loop is CSVEMEEQGPYEQYF. Here the CDR3 DNA reads TGCAGCGTTGAGATGGAGGAACAGGGGCCCTACGAGCAGTACTTC.

The chain uses TRBV29-1 and TRBJ2-7; D is uncertain. Germline CDR1 and CDR2: SQVTM and ANQGSEA. This CDR3 has 13 amino acids. The germline V and J ends were trimmed by 5 bases and 3 bases, with 14 bases remaining between them. DNA of the CDR3: TGCAGCGTTATGGATGGTGGCAGCTACGAGCAGTACGTC. It yields the protein CSVMDGGSYEQYV.

This clonotype is a singleton in its sample. The chain recombines TRBV7-2 with TRBJ2-1, with 8 bases fitting TRBD2. Trimming cost V 3 bases and J 9 bases; bases outside gene matches: 13. CDR3 length equals 16 residues. Looked up from germline, CDR1 is SGHTA and CDR2 is FQGNSA. The CDR3 region is CASSFGGTRFSGEQFF. The CDR3 region has the DNA TGTGCCAGCAGCTTCGGAGGGACTAGATTCTCGGGTGAGCAGTTCTTC.

In this sample, this clonotype turned up once. This chain uses TRBV5-6 with TRBJ2-3; D perhaps matches TRBD1 (6 bases). CDR3 length: 16 amino acids. Trimming cost V 4 bases and J 0 bases, with 15 bases left between them. Germline CDR1 SGHDT, CDR2 YYEEEE. CDR3 coding DNA: TGTGCCAGCAGCCCCTGGACAGTCTATAGCACAGATACGCAGTATTTT. Translation: CASSPWTVYSTDTQYF.